This T cell receptor (beta chain) was identified in a study of OX40 agonist ivuxolimab in advanced cancers. Germline values: CDR1 MNHEY, CDR2 SMNVEV (reference sequence). The V gene lost 3 bases and the J gene lost 8 bases, with 13 bases spanning the gap. The CDR3 contains 13 residues. Profiling relied on immunoSEQ multiplex PCR, and the TCRdb table lists in-frame clones only, not all of them. In the table there are about 36,000 clones, more than 75% of which are singletons. The sequence came from an adult with an advanced solid tumor such as melanoma, head and neck, liver or kidney cancer. The sequencing used CD4+ or CD8+ T cells sorted from blood, collected in a trial of the OX40 agonist ivuxolimab. V gene TRBV27 combines with J gene TRBJ1-1; weak D call: TRBD1 (5 bases). CDR3: CASSLGSAGEAFF. The CDR3, as DNA: TGTGCCAGCAGTTTGGGCTCGGCAGGGGAAGCTTTCTTT.